One and the same sample provided the 8 T cell receptor beta chains below, sequenced in a study of glioma-infiltrating T cells. TCR alpha and beta CDR3 regions were amplified from RNA using iRepertoire nested multiplex PCR. TCRdb ran MiXCR on the multiplex PCR reads and lists one entry per CDR3 protein. The table lists over 140,000 distinct CDR3 sequences, 39% of them singletons. Input material: glioma tissue, nonneoplastic brain tissue, or PBMCs (not recorded which). Receptors originate from a human donor with low-grade glioma or glioblastoma, undergoing nonglioma brain surgery, or in good health (not recorded which).

The table lists this clonotype with a few counts. This chain uses TRBV7-2 with TRBJ2-4; D is perhaps TRBD1 or TRBD2 (5 bases each). The V end lost 5 bases, the J end lost 8 bases, and 13 bases lay between the germline ends. CDR1 and CDR2 from the germline V gene are SGHTA and FQGNSA. This CDR3 has 13 residues. CDR3 amino acids: CASSNRRGDIQYF. As DNA, the CDR3 is TGTGCCAGCAGCAACAGGAGAGGGGACATTCAGTACTTC.

The rearrangement uses TRBV18 and TRBJ1-5, with D perhaps matching TRBD1 (5 bases). Looked up from germline, CDR1 is KGHSH and CDR2 is LQKENI. The V gene lost 8 bases and the J gene lost 6 bases, with 14 bases spanning the gap. The CDR3 runs 13 residues. For the CDR3, the DNA is TGTGCCAGCACGCCGGCGCAGGGTCAGCCCCAGCATTTT. Translation gives CASTPAQGQPQHF.

This clonotype has a count of ten or more. V is TRBV2 and J is TRBJ1-2; 8 bases map to TRBD1. The CDR3 extends over 14 amino acids. The germline V gene has CDR1 SNHLY and CDR2 FYNNEI. Unmatched junction bases numbered 5, after V lost 4 bases and J lost 4 bases. The CDR3 is CASSGAGQGYGYTF. The CDR3 nucleotides read TGTGCCAGCAGTGGGGCTGGACAGGGCTATGGCTACACCTTC.

The chain carries TRBV27 and TRBJ2-5; D ambiguous. The length of the CDR3 is 13 residues. V gave up 7 bases and J gave up 1 base, with 10 bases separating them. Germline V gene sequence: CDR1 MNHEY, CDR2 SMNVEV (reference sequence). CDR3 in amino acids: CASTGGAQETQYF. In nucleotides, the CDR3 is TGTGCCAGCACGGGCGGTGCCCAAGAGACCCAGTACTTC.

A few counts support this clonotype. The chain has TRBV7-2 and TRBJ2-7, with D perhaps being TRBD1 or TRBD2 (5 bases each). The ends were cut back, 5 bases at V and 5 bases at J, with 10 bases in the middle. The CDR3 loop spans 12 amino acids. Looked up from germline, CDR1 is SGHTA and CDR2 is FQGNSA. CDR3 sequence reads: CASSPRGDEQYF. CDR3 nucleotides: TGTGCCAGCAGCCCGAGGGGCGACGAGCAGTACTTC.

The rearrangement uses TRBV4-1 and TRBJ1-3; no reliable D call. Deletions cut 0 bases from V and 1 base from J, with 7 bases between. Germline assignment: CDR1 MGHRA and CDR2 YSYEKL. The CDR3 consists of 15 residues. Here the CDR3 DNA reads TGCGCCAGCAGCCAAGACAGGAAATCTGGAAACACCATATATTTT. The encoded protein is CASSQDRKSGNTIYF.

V and J are TRBV4-2 and TRBJ2-1; 11 positions match TRBD1. Germline values: CDR1 LGHNA, CDR2 YNFKEQ. Unmatched junction bases numbered 11, after V lost 4 bases and J lost 6 bases. The CDR3 runs to 17 residues. The CDR3 region is CASSRGTTGTGGNEQFF. The CDR3 DNA follows: TGTGCCAGCAGCCGGGGTACGACCGGGACAGGGGGCAATGAGCAGTTCTTC.

The chain uses TRBV24-1 and TRBJ1-2; the match to TRBD1 covers 9 bases. Germline V gene lookup returns CDR1 KGHDR and CDR2 SFDVKD. The V gene end was trimmed by 4 bases and the J gene end by 2 bases; junction bases not matched to a gene: 1. The CDR3 has 14 amino acids. The CDR3 sequence is CATSDGQGNYGYTF. The CDR3 nucleotides read TGTGCCACCAGTGACGGACAGGGGAACTATGGCTACACCTTC.